This TCR beta chain comes out of a study of molecular identifiers for immune sequencing clone quantification. This clonotype was counted ten times or more. V dropped 7 bases and J dropped 4 bases, with 13 bases sitting between them. This CDR3 has 13 residues. Germline V gene sequence: CDR1 MNHEY, CDR2 SVGEGT. From the PCR reads, TCRdb called clonotypes with MiXCR, one entry per CDR3 protein. The sample holds hundreds of thousands of distinct CDR3 sequences, over 25% seen once. The sequence derives from a human donor in good health. Some libraries in this study had Jurkat cell RNA spiked in. The rearrangement links TRBV6-2 or TRBV6-3 to TRBJ2-5; D may be TRBD1 or TRBD2 (6 bases each). The specimen sequenced was naive CD8+ T cells from blood, with Jurkat cell RNA spiked in. Documented subset: FACS-sorted CD8+CD4-CCR7+CD45RA+ naive T cells. The DNA for the CDR3 is TGTGCCAGCACCTTCGGGGGCCGAGAGACCCAGTACTTC. Translation gives CASTFGGRETQYF.